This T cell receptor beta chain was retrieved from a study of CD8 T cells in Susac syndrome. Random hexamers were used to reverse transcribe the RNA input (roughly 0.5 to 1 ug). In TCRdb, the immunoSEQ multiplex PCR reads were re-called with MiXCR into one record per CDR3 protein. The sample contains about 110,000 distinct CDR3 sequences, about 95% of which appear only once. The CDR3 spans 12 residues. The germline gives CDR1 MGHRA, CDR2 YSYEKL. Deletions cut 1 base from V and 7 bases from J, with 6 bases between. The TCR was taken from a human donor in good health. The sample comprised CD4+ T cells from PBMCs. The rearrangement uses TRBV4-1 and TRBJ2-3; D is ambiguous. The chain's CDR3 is CASSQAGNTQYF. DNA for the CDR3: TGCGCCAGCAGCCAAGCAGGCAATACGCAGTATTTT.